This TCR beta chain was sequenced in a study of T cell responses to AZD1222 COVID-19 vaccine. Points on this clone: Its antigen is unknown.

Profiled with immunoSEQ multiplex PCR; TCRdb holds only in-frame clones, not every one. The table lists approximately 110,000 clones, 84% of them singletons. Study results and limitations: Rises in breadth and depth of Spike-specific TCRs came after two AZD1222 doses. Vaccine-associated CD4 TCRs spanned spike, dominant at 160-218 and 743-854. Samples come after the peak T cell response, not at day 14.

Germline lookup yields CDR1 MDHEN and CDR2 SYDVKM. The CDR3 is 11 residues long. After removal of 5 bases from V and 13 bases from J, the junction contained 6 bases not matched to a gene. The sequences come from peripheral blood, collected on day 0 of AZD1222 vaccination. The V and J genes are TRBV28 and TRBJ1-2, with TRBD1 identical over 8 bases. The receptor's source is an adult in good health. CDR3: CASSNDRGSTF. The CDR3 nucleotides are TGTGCCAGCAGTAACGACAGGGGTTCCACCTTC.